This T cell receptor beta chain is drawn from a study of blood T cell repertoires in COVID-19. Participants were aged roughly 18 to 100 years from about two dozen US areas. V gave up 4 bases and J gave up 1 base; unmatched junction bases: 7. CDR1 is SGHNT, CDR2 YYREEE, per germline (reference sequence). CDR3 length: 18 amino acids. How the authors handled the data: Scientists estimated how many nucleated cells there were by amplifying reference gene primers. Here immunoSEQ multiplex PCR was the method, and the copy in TCRdb shows in-frame clones only, minus some. V, J and clone size are those of that table, while D and trimming were read from the DNA. Among fewer than 350,000 clones listed, 80% to 90% were seen once.

The sequenced sample consisted of PBMCs or T cells enriched from blood (not recorded which). The rearrangement uses TRBV5-4 and TRBJ2-6; 11 bases are shared with TRBD1. The sequence came from a man younger than 40 who had recovered from COVID-19. In DNA, the CDR3 is TGTGCCAGCAGCAGGAGGACAGGGGGCGCATCTGGGGCCAACGTCCTGACTTTC. As protein: CASSRRTGGASGANVLTF.